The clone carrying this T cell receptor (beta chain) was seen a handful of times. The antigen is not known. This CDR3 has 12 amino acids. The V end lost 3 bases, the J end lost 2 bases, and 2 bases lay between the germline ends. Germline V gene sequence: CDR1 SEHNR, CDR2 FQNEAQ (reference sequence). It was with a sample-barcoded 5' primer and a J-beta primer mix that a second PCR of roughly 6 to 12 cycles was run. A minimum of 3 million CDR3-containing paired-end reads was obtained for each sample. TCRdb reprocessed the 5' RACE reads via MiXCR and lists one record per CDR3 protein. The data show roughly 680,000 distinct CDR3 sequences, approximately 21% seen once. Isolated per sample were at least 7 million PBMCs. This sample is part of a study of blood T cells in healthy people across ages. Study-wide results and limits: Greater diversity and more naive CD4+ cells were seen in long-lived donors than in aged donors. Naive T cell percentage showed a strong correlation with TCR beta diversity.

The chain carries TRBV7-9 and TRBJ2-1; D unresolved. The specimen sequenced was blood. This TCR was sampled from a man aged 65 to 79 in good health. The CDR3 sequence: CASSFPYNEQFF. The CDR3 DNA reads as TGTGCCAGCAGCTTTCCCTACAATGAGCAGTTCTTC.